The 30 T cell receptor beta chains below were found in one sample sequenced in a study of cytomegalovirus exposure and HLA in healthy donors. The study ran its PCR with 60 Vbeta and 13 Jbeta primers. Sequencing was performed with immunoSEQ multiplex PCR; in TCRdb, only in-frame clones are kept and a portion is missing. The sample lists 150,000 to 200,000 clones; more than 75% were seen once. Sequenced: PBMCs. All receptors come from a man aged 18 to 35 in good health and CMV-seropositive.

The J gene is TRBJ2-7, the V gene TRBV13; D is perhaps TRBD2 (7 bases). Trimming removed 0 bases from V and 3 bases from J, with 12 bases in between. From germline, CDR1 is PRHDT and CDR2 FYEKMQ (reference sequence). The CDR3 runs to 15 residues. This CDR3 is CASSLGAGEGYEQYF. The CDR3 DNA is TGTGCCAGCAGCTTAGGGGCAGGGGAGGGCTACGAGCAGTACTTC.

The chain carries TRBV6-5 and TRBJ2-4; D is unresolved. Germline-derived CDR1 and CDR2 are MNHEY and SVGAGI. V was pared by 2 bases and J by 0 bases, with 5 bases between. The CDR3 is 14 residues long. CDR3 loop: CASSYGLAKNIQYF. The CDR3 DNA sequence: TGTGCCAGCAGTTACGGCCTAGCCAAAAACATTCAGTACTTC.

The rearrangement links TRBV7-3 to TRBJ2-2, with 12 bases lining up with TRBD2. CDR3 length: 17 residues. Unmatched junction bases numbered 6, after V lost 1 base and J lost 6 bases. CDR1 SGHTA and CDR2 FQGTGA come from the germline V gene. The CDR3 region has the DNA TGTGCCAGCAGCTTAAGAGGGGGGACTAGCGGGTCCGGGGAGCTGTTTTTT. Encoded protein: CASSLRGGTSGSGELFF. The full variable domain, its missing parts supplied by reference TRBV7-3 and TRBJ2-2, is GAGVSQTPSNKVTEKGKYVELRCDPISGHTALYWYRQSLGQGPEFLIYFQGTGAADDSGLPNDRFFAVRPEGSVSTLKIQRTERGDSAVYLCASSLRGGTSGSGELFFGEGSRLTVL.

This clone was observed a handful of times. The rearrangement uses TRBV4-2 and TRBJ1-2; the D gene is possibly TRBD1 (5 bases). The V end was cut by 0 bases, the J end by 6 bases, with 14 bases between. The CDR3 length is 15 residues. CDR1 and CDR2 from the germline V gene are LGHNA and YNFKEQ. CDR3 bases: TGTGCCAGCAGCCAAGATAAGGGTGCGGGGGATGGCTACACCTTC. This encodes CASSQDKGAGDGYTF.

The chain combines TRBV6-1 with TRBJ2-7, with 7 bases aligning to TRBD2. V dropped 3 bases and J dropped 2; count of bases not matched to a gene: 7. The CDR3 length is 15 residues. Germline lookup yields CDR1 MNHNS and CDR2 SASEGT. CDR3 DNA sequence: TGTGCCAGCAGTGACCGCGGGGGAATACCCTACGAGCAGTACTTC. It encodes CASSDRGGIPYEQYF.

V usage is TRBV5-1 and J usage is TRBJ1-2; TRBD1 agrees at 8 bases. Germline CDR1 and CDR2: SGHRS and YFSETQ. The CDR3 totals 13 residues. Unmatched junction bases numbered 3, after V lost 1 base and J lost 7 bases. The DNA of the CDR3 is TGCGCCAGCAGCTTGCAGGGGGCGACTGGCTACACCTTC. This translates into CASSLQGATGYTF.

Written as DNA, the CDR3 is TGTGCCAGCAGCTTAGGGGCGACAGGGGGCAATGAGCAGTTCTTC. It is translated as CASSLGATGGNEQFF. The rearrangement links TRBV7-8 to TRBJ2-1, with 9 bases matching TRBD1. In germline, CDR1 is SGHVS, CDR2 FQNEAQ. V trimming: 1 base; J trimming: 6 bases; junction bases outside the gene matches: 4. The CDR3 extends over 15 amino acids.

The chain has TRBV5-1 and TRBJ2-3; 8 bases match TRBD1. CDR3 length: 13 residues. The J segment lost 6 bases and the V segment lost 1 base, leaving 1 base of the junction unmatched. Germline-derived CDR1 and CDR2 are SGHRS and YFSETQ. The chain's CDR3 is CASSLNRGDTQYF. In DNA, the CDR3 is TGCGCCAGCAGCTTGAACAGGGGGGATACGCAGTATTTT.

The genes are TRBV29-1 and TRBJ2-3; no clear D gene. V lost 5 bases, J lost 8 bases, and 14 bases lay in between. The CDR3 totals 12 residues. Germline V lookup: CDR1 SQVTM, CDR2 ANQGSEA. DNA of the CDR3: TGCAGCGTTTATGACACCCTTGGTACGCAGTATTTT. Translated: CSVYDTLGTQYF.

The chain employs TRBV9 and TRBJ2-1; a weak D match, TRBD2 (5 bases). CDR1 SGDLS and CDR2 YYNGEE come from the germline V gene. CDR3 size: 15 residues. The V end lost 0 bases, the J end lost 8 bases, and 15 bases lay between the germline ends. The CDR3 DNA reads TGTGCCAGCAGCGTAGCTGGGCTAGCCGGGGATGAGCAGTTCTTC. Residues: CASSVAGLAGDEQFF.

The rearrangement joins TRBV27 to TRBJ2-3, with TRBD2 matching 13 bases. The CDR3 has 16 residues. CDR1 and CDR2 (germline): MNHEY, SMNVEV (reference sequence). The V gene end was trimmed by 5 bases and the J gene end by 5 bases; junction bases not matched to a gene: 7. CDR3: CASSIGTSGAGDTQYF. The CDR3 DNA follows: TGTGCCAGCAGTATTGGGACTAGCGGGGCAGGAGATACGCAGTATTTT.

This chain uses TRBV9 with TRBJ1-3, with 9 bases matching TRBD1. The CDR3 is 15 residues long. Per germline, CDR1 SGDLS and CDR2 YYNGEE. The V gene end was trimmed by 2 bases and the J gene end by 4 bases; junction bases not matched to a gene: 4. CDR3 DNA sequence: TGTGCCAGCAGCGTCAGGACAGGGGAAGGAAACACCATATATTTT. Protein: CASSVRTGEGNTIYF.

In its sample, this clone was seen a few times. The chain employs TRBV6-5 and TRBJ1-1; 7 bases are a match to TRBD1. Trimming took 6 bases from V and 3 from J; bases not matched to a gene: 4. This CDR3 contains 13 residues. Germline CDR1 MNHEY, CDR2 SVGAGI. CDR3 sequence reads: CASRRGGDTEAFF. As DNA, the CDR3 is TGTGCCAGCAGGAGAGGGGGCGACACTGAAGCTTTCTTT.

V usage is TRBV15 and J usage is TRBJ1-5; D unresolved. The CDR3 length is 16 residues. Germline values: CDR1 LNHNV, CDR2 YYDKDF (reference sequence). Trimming shortened V by 0 bases and J by 4 bases, and 13 bases separated the two germline ends. The CDR3 nucleotides are TGTGCCACCAGCAGAGATTGGTCAGCAGGTAATCAGCCCCAGCATTTT. This sequence encodes CATSRDWSAGNQPQHF.

The chain employs TRBV4-1 and TRBJ2-3; 7 bases line up with TRBD2. Germline V gene lookup returns CDR1 MGHRA and CDR2 YSYEKL. Germline trimming cut 4 bases from V and 14 bases from J; bases unmatched to any gene: 9. CDR3 length: 12 amino acids. CDR3: CASSLVSGVRYF. CDR3 nucleotides: TGCGCCAGCAGCCTCGTCAGCGGGGTGCGGTATTTT.

This clone was seen only once. The J gene is TRBJ2-3, the V gene TRBV7-2, with D maybe TRBD1 (7 bases). Germline CDR1 and CDR2: SGHTA and FQGNSA. Trimming stripped 0 bases from V and 2 bases from J, with 15 bases between. CDR3 length equals 17 residues. CDR3 sequence: CASSLARQGGNTDTQYF. The CDR3 bases are TGTGCCAGCAGCTTAGCTCGGCAGGGGGGTAACACAGATACGCAGTATTTT.

The V call is TRBV7-9, the J call TRBJ2-7, with D possibly matching TRBD2 (5 bases). CDR1 and CDR2 (germline): SEHNR, FQNEAQ (reference sequence). The CDR3 runs 14 residues. V lost 5 bases and J 2 bases, leaving 13 bases between the germline ends. CDR3 nucleotides: TGTGCCAGCAGCCCGAGGGCGGAACCCTACGAGCAGTACTTC. Translating gives CASSPRAEPYEQYF.

This clone was found a few times. The rearrangement joins TRBV5-8 to TRBJ2-2, with 8 nucleotides matching TRBD1. Germline V lookup: CDR1 SGHTS, CDR2 YDEGEE. The CDR3 loop spans 19 amino acids. J gave up 9 bases and V 0 bases, and 19 bases lay outside the gene matches. The CDR3 coding sequence is TGTGCCAGCAGCTTGGAATTAGGGGACAGGTCTTCTTTGGAACGGGAGCTGTTTTTT. Protein product: CASSLELGDRSSLERELFF.

The CDR3, as DNA: TGTGCCAGCAGCTCAAGGGGGACAGGGTTATCTGGGGCCAACGTCCTGACTTTC. It codes for CASSSRGTGLSGANVLTF. The V and J genes are TRBV11-1 and TRBJ2-6; 9 nucleotides line up with TRBD1. The CDR3 spans 18 residues. Germline V CDR1 and CDR2: SGHAT, FQDESV (reference sequence). V gave up 4 bases and J gave up 1 base; unmatched junction bases: 8.

This clone was found a few times. The rearrangement uses TRBV5-1 and TRBJ2-3, with 10 positions matching TRBD2. The CDR3 covers 19 residues. Germline V gives CDR1 SGHRS, CDR2 YFSETQ. The J segment lost 0 bases and the V segment lost 4 bases, leaving 14 bases of the junction unmatched. This chain's CDR3 is CASSGDSGGFPSSTDTQYF. The CDR3 DNA is TGCGCCAGCAGCGGGGATAGCGGGGGGTTCCCGTCTAGCACAGATACGCAGTATTTT.

The genes are TRBV5-6 and TRBJ2-7; unclear D gene. Trimming removed 1 base from V and 4 bases from J, with 12 bases in between. Germline-derived CDR1 and CDR2 are SGHDT and YYEEEE. The CDR3 is made up of 14 amino acids. The CDR3 reads CASSLLNRGYEQYF. In DNA, the CDR3 is TGTGCCAGCAGCTTGTTAAACCGCGGATACGAGCAGTACTTC.

This chain connects TRBV7-2 to TRBJ2-5; no reliable D call. The J call may not be correct, given that the DNA end is closer to TRBJ2-7. This CDR3 spans 15 amino acids. The V gene's germline CDR1 is SGHTA and CDR2 FQGNSA. CDR3 coding DNA: TGTGCCAGCAGCTTAGCCGTCTATCAAGCTTACGAGCAGTACTTC. Translated, it gives CASSLAVYQAYEQYF.

In this sample, this clone turned up once. The chain recombines TRBV29-1 with TRBJ2-5; D may be TRBD2 (7 bases). The V gene lost 1 base and the J gene lost 5 bases, with 17 bases spanning the gap. Germline V gene lookup returns CDR1 SQVTM and CDR2 ANQGSEA. This CDR3 has 15 residues. In DNA form, the CDR3 reads TGCAGCGTTGAAGGGGCATACAGGGAGGGGGAGACCCAGTACTTC. It is translated as CSVEGAYREGETQYF.

The chain recombines TRBV5-8 with TRBJ2-2, with 7 bases lining up with TRBD2. The CDR3 has 14 residues. The V gene end was trimmed by 1 base and the J gene end by 4 bases; junction bases not matched to a gene: 1. Germline CDR1 SGHTS, CDR2 YDEGEE. In nucleotides, the CDR3 is TGTGCCAGCAGCTTGCCGGGGGGCACCGGGGAGCTGTTTTTT. Translated, it gives CASSLPGGTGELFF. Full variable domain (rest looked up from reference TRBV5-8 and TRBJ2-2): EAGVTQSPTHLIKTRGQQATLRCSPISGHTSVYWYQQALGLGLQFLLWYDEGEERNRGNFPPRFSGRQFPNYSSELNVNALELEDSALYLCASSLPGGTGELFFGEGSRLTVL.

This chain links TRBV19 with TRBJ1-5, with 7 bases that match TRBD1. J lost 0 bases, V lost 5 bases, and 10 bases had no gene match. The CDR3 sequence is 17 residues long. CDR1 and CDR2 (germline): LNHDA, SQIVND (reference sequence). DNA for the CDR3: TGTGCCAGTAGTCTTGGGACAGTTGCGTATAGCAATCAGCCCCAGCATTTT. As protein: CASSLGTVAYSNQPQHF. The whole variable domain, remainder taken from reference TRBV19 and TRBJ1-5, is DGGITQSPKYLFRKEGQNVTLSCEQNLNHDAMYWYRQDPGQGLRLIYYSQIVNDFQKGDIAEGYSVSREKKESFPLTVTSAQKNPTAFYLCASSLGTVAYSNQPQHFGDGTRLSIL.

The V call is TRBV28, the J call TRBJ1-5; 8 bases match TRBD1. This CDR3 has 13 amino acids. The ends lost 6 bases at V and 8 bases at J; junction bases unmatched: 6. Germline V gene sequence: CDR1 MDHEN, CDR2 SYDVKM. CDR3 sequence: CASRRQGRKPQHF. CDR3 bases: TGTGCCAGCAGAAGACAGGGGAGGAAGCCCCAGCATTTT.

This clone was picked up a small number of times. The CDR3 reads CASGQDPYNSPLHF. The CDR3 bases are TGTGCCAGCGGACAAGACCCTTATAATTCACCCCTCCACTTT. The chain has TRBV6-5 and TRBJ1-6, with D possibly TRBD1 on 5 matching bases. The CDR3 consists of 14 residues. The V end lost 8 bases, the J end lost 4 bases, and 12 bases lay between the germline ends. Germline CDR1 and CDR2: MNHEY and SVGAGI.

The chain recombines TRBV25-1 with TRBJ2-2; D possibly corresponds to TRBD1 (5 bases). The V end lost 0 bases, the J end lost 5 bases, and 10 bases lay between the germline ends. From germline, CDR1 is MGHDK and CDR2 SYGVNS. The CDR3 extends over 15 amino acids. CDR3: CASSEYDRPTGELFF. For the CDR3, the DNA is TGTGCCAGCAGTGAATATGACAGACCTACCGGGGAGCTGTTTTTT.

The CDR3 DNA reads as TGTGCCAGCAGTGAATGGGGGACAGGGGATCCCGAAGCTTTCTTT. Protein: CASSEWGTGDPEAFF. The chain is built from TRBV25-1 and TRBJ1-1; TRBD1 agrees at 10 bases. Germline lookup yields CDR1 MGHDK and CDR2 SYGVNS. The CDR3 loop spans 15 amino acids. V lost 1 base to trimming and J lost 8 bases; unmatched junction nucleotides: 7.

This clone was seen more than once but under ten times. CDR3 DNA: TGTGCCAGCAGCCCGCGGACTCTTGAAGCTTTCTTT. Protein sequence: CASSPRTLEAFF. This chain joins TRBV7-2 and TRBJ1-1; D gene unclear. V was shortened by 5 bases and J by 7 bases, with 11 bases between the two germline ends. The CDR3 contains 12 residues. The V gene's germline CDR1 is SGHTA and CDR2 FQGNSA.